This passage covers 20 T cell receptor beta chains from one sample sequenced in a study of T cell repertoires in cytomegalovirus infection. These receptors are not linked to any known antigen. One entry per CDR3 protein results from TCRdb running MiXCR on the reads. The repertoire consists of more than 250,000 distinct CDR3 sequences, with roughly 25% occurring once and the leading ten covering about 14%. Source: cultured PBMCs, taken from culture after CMV antigen stimulation. The receptors stem from a human donor in good health (CMV status not recorded). Some clones in this sample may be carry-over from other donors' samples.

V is TRBV18 and J is TRBJ1-5, with 10 bases fitting TRBD1. Trimming at V came to 6 bases and at J to 7 bases, leaving 9 bases not matched to a gene. CDR3 length: 15 residues. Germline V gene data show CDR1 as KGHSH and CDR2 as LQKENI. DNA for the CDR3: TGTGCCAGCTCGTTGGGACAGGGGAATTCGCAGCCCCAGCATTTT. This sequence encodes CASSLGQGNSQPQHF. The full variable domain, in which reference TRBV18 and TRBJ1-5 provide the parts outside the CDR3, is NAGVMQNPRHLVRRRGQEARLRCSPMKGHSHVYWYRQLPEEGLKFMVYLQKENIIDESGMPKERFSAEFPKEGPSILRIQQVVRGDSAAYFCASSLGQGNSQPQHFGDGTRLSIL.

This clonotype was observed many times. This chain uses TRBV7-2 with TRBJ2-5; no clear D gene. This CDR3 has 14 residues. Trimming removed 3 bases from V and 1 base from J, with 9 bases in between. Germline CDR1 reads SGHTA; CDR2 reads FQGNSA. The CDR3 region has the DNA TGTGCCAGCAGCTTGGGGTTCACCCAAGAGACCCAGTACTTC. It translates to CASSLGFTQETQYF.

The chain employs TRBV4-1 and TRBJ2-5, with 7 bases fitting TRBD2. V gave up 7 bases and J gave up 0 bases; unmatched junction bases: 8. The CDR3 has 15 residues. Germline lookup yields CDR1 MGHRA and CDR2 YSYEKL. The CDR3 loop reads CASTPGRAYQETQYF. Here the CDR3 DNA reads TGCGCCAGCACCCCGGGGAGGGCGTACCAAGAGACCCAGTACTTC.

This chain links TRBV7-9 with TRBJ1-2, with 9 bases matching TRBD1. There are 18 residues in the CDR3. The germline CDR1 and CDR2 sequences are SEHNR and FQNEAQ (reference sequence). V lost 5 bases and J lost 1; bases outside the gene matches: 14. The CDR3 sequence: CASSPPGTGHLLNYGYTF. In DNA, the CDR3 is TGTGCCAGCAGCCCCCCGGGGACAGGGCATCTTCTTAACTATGGCTACACCTTC.

The rearrangement joins TRBV6-2 or TRBV6-3 to TRBJ2-1; D remains ambiguous. This CDR3 is built from 12 residues. V lost 4 bases and J 4 bases, leaving 5 bases between the germline ends. Germline V gene data show CDR1 as MNHEY and CDR2 as SVGEGT. CDR3 DNA: TGTGCCAGCAGTTTACTTTACAATGAGCAGTTCTTC. This codes for CASSLLYNEQFF.

This clonotype was observed many times. V and J are TRBV7-2 and TRBJ2-1, with a tentative D call TRBD2 (5 bases). The V end was cut by 3 bases, the J end by 1 base, with 10 bases between. Germline V CDR1 and CDR2: SGHTA, FQGNSA. This CDR3 has 15 amino acids. In nucleotides, the CDR3 is TGTGCCAGCAGCTTGGATGAGGGATCCTACAATGAGCAGTTCTTC. Amino acids: CASSLDEGSYNEQFF.

This sequence joins TRBV28 and TRBJ2-7, with 8 bases aligning to TRBD1. V trimming: 4 bases; J trimming: 9 bases; junction bases outside the gene matches: 11. The CDR3 has 14 residues. Germline CDR1 MDHEN, CDR2 SYDVKM. The CDR3 loop reads CASSSGQGAWSQYF. The CDR3 DNA follows: TGTGCCAGCAGTTCTGGACAGGGAGCTTGGTCGCAGTACTTC.

The rearrangement joins TRBV11-2 to TRBJ2-1; D perhaps matches TRBD2 (5 bases). CDR3 size: 16 residues. Germline assignment: CDR1 SGHAT and CDR2 FQNNGV. Deletions cut 4 bases from V and 1 base from J, with 14 bases between. CDR3 amino acids: CASSSPVLVSYNEQFF. The CDR3 nucleotides are TGTGCCAGCAGCTCCCCCGTACTAGTTTCCTACAATGAGCAGTTCTTC.

This clonotype was recorded a few times. The chain combines TRBV2 with TRBJ2-3; D remains ambiguous. This CDR3 spans 13 amino acids. The germline CDR1 and CDR2 sequences are SNHLY and FYNNEI. Trimming removed 3 bases at V and 0 bases at J, with 4 bases between. CDR3 residues: CASSDESTDTQYF. The CDR3 DNA follows: TGTGCCAGCAGTGATGAGAGCACAGATACGCAGTATTTT.

This clonotype was observed a few times. The rearrangement uses TRBV10-3 and TRBJ2-3, with TRBD1 matching over 8 bases. With 11 bases clipped from V and 3 bases from J, the junction kept 7 bases outside the gene matches. The length of the CDR3 is 13 residues. Germline assignment: CDR1 ENHRY and CDR2 SYGVKD. The CDR3 sequence: CALQGAQTDTQYF. CDR3 coding DNA: TGTGCCCTTCAGGGGGCGCAGACAGATACGCAGTATTTT.

The V and J genes are TRBV7-2 and TRBJ2-7; D gene uncertain. Germline values: CDR1 SGHTA, CDR2 FQGNSA. This CDR3 spans 14 amino acids. Trimming took off 1 base at V and 3 bases at J, with 10 bases between the two ends. The CDR3 sequence is CASSLGFGSYEQYF. The CDR3 nucleotides read TGTGCCAGCAGCTTAGGTTTTGGAAGCTACGAGCAGTACTTC.

This clonotype was counted many times. The rearrangement joins TRBV20-1 to TRBJ2-7, with unresolved D. Trimming shortened V by 0 bases and J by 3 bases, and 9 bases separated the two germline ends. CDR1 DFQATT and CDR2 SNEGSKA come from the germline V gene (reference sequence). The CDR3 length is 13 residues. Written as DNA, the CDR3 is TGCAGTGCTAGAGATCTTGTCAACTACGAGCAGTACGTC. Its translation is CSARDLVNYEQYV.

This chain uses TRBV5-1 with TRBJ2-3; tentatively, D is TRBD2 (5 bases). V lost 0 bases to trimming and J lost 7 bases, with 6 bases between them. The CDR3 contains 12 residues. Per the germline V gene, CDR1 is SGHRS and CDR2 is YFSETQ. The CDR3 is CASSLGGNTQYF. The DNA of the CDR3 is TGCGCCAGCAGCTTGGGAGGGAATACGCAGTATTTT.

This clonotype was seen only a few times. The rearrangement joins TRBV9 to TRBJ2-3; D unresolved. V lost 5 bases and J lost 0, with 13 bases in between. CDR1 is SGDLS and CDR2 is YYNGEE in the germline V gene. CDR3 length equals 15 residues. CDR3 amino acids: CASSYGGSSTDTQYF. The DNA for the CDR3 is TGTGCCAGCAGTTACGGCGGATCTAGCACAGATACGCAGTATTTT.

The chain recombines TRBV6-2 or TRBV6-3 with TRBJ2-1; TRBD2 matches 8 bases. Losses at the gene ends were 2 bases for V and 12 bases for J; bases not matched to a gene: 15. Germline lookup yields CDR1 MNHEY and CDR2 SVGEGT. CDR3 length: 16 residues. CDR3 in DNA: TGTGCCAGCAGTTACGGTGGGCGGGAGGAGGGCGGGCGGCAGTTCTTC. This encodes CASSYGGREEGGRQFF.

This sequence joins TRBV12-3 or TRBV12-4 and TRBJ1-1; TRBD1 matches 7 bases. After removal of 7 bases from V and 7 bases from J, the junction contained 15 bases not matched to a gene. CDR3 length: 15 amino acids. CDR3 DNA sequence: TGTGCCAGCACCAAAACGACAGGGCGCGAGGGTGAAGCTTTCTTT. Translated, it gives CASTKTTGREGEAFF.

The rearrangement links TRBV20-1 to TRBJ1-3; weak D call: TRBD1 (5 bases). CDR3 length: 16 amino acids. Trimming removed 4 bases at V and 0 bases at J, with 16 bases between. Germline CDR1 DFQATT, CDR2 SNEGSKA (reference sequence). The CDR3 region has the DNA TGCAGTGCTACCAAGACAGAAAGCTTCTCTGGAAACACCATATATTTT. Protein sequence: CSATKTESFSGNTIYF.

Many counts were recorded for this clonotype. The chain carries TRBV7-7 and TRBJ2-1, with 7 nucleotides matching TRBD1. The CDR3 spans 15 residues. Germline loops: CDR1 SSHAT, CDR2 FNYEAQ (reference sequence). Trimming cost V 5 bases and J 2 bases; bases outside gene matches: 6. The CDR3 DNA reads TGTGCCAGCAGCCACCGGGACAGTACCTACAATGAGCAGTTCTTC. Residues: CASSHRDSTYNEQFF.

This clonotype was observed a few times. CDR3 amino acids: CASSVAGGRIDTQYF. The DNA for the CDR3 is TGTGCCAGCAGTGTGGCGGGAGGCCGGATAGATACGCAGTATTTT. The chain combines TRBV6-2 or TRBV6-3 with TRBJ2-3, with 8 bases fitting TRBD2. V dropped 5 bases and J dropped 5; count of bases not matched to a gene: 9. This CDR3 contains 15 residues. The germline CDR1 and CDR2 sequences are MNHEY and SVGEGT.

This clonotype was seen only a few times. The J gene is TRBJ1-5, the V gene TRBV11-2; TRBD1 is a possible D gene (6 bases). V gave up 4 bases and J gave up 2 bases, with 12 bases separating them. This CDR3 is built from 15 residues. CDR1 is SGHAT and CDR2 is FQNNGV in the germline V gene. The CDR3 here is CASSSTGIGNQPQHF. The CDR3 coding sequence is TGTGCCAGCAGCTCCACAGGGATAGGCAATCAGCCCCAGCATTTT.